A selection of T cell receptor beta chains follows, all from one sample in a study of T-cell reconstitution after alpha-beta-depleted transplantation in children. TCRdb re-derived calls from the PCR reads in MiXCR, one entry per CDR3 protein. This table holds about 98,000 distinct CDR3 sequences, under 25% found once. The sequences come from PBMCs, collected before TCRalphabeta/CD19-depleted stem cell transplant. The receptors shown here come from a boy aged 2-9 years with acute lymphoblastic leukemia, due to receive a stem cell transplant. Both conserved end residues are trimmed from each CDR3. D genes are given only for firm matches.

NA	TRBJ2-7	TRBV11-2	ASSFFSGGAIAYEQY
TRBD1	TRBJ2-7	TRBV20-1	SAMDRGRRGNEQY
NA	TRBJ2-1	TRBV27	ASSFAGVNEQF
NA	TRBJ1-1	TRBV27	ASGDRSRTEAF
NA	TRBJ1-6	TRBV7-6	ASSRSRGLPLH
TRBD1	TRBJ2-6	TRBV7-2	ASSPYGTASGANVLT
NA	TRBJ2-5	TRBV4-3	ASSHNDGETQY
NA	TRBJ2-7	TRBV2	ASSDNQPLRVYEQY
TRBD1	TRBJ1-2	TRBV18	ASSPGSSGGYGYT
NA	TRBJ2-1	TRBV7-3	ASSLTQASGGGEQF
TRBD1	TRBJ2-7	TRBV4-3	ASSQFRDSYSYEQY
NA	TRBJ2-5	TRBV7-9	ASSLALRSEETQY